This T cell receptor (beta chain) was found in a study of OX40 agonist ivuxolimab in advanced cancers. Study context: Patients achieving partial responses numbered three: one hepatocellular carcinoma case and two cutaneous melanoma cases.

If patients had autoimmune disease history or systemic immunosuppression, they were excluded. Blood got drawn at baseline, again on cycle 4 day 1, and then on cycle 7 day 1. Profiling relied on immunoSEQ multiplex PCR, and the TCRdb table lists in-frame clones only, not all of them. The data contain over 55,000 clones, about 90% of them singletons. This CDR3 is 17 amino acids long. CDR1 SGHTA and CDR2 FQGNSA come from the germline V gene. Losses at the gene ends were 4 bases for V and 8 bases for J; bases not matched to a gene: 13. The TCR originated in an adult with an advanced solid tumor such as melanoma, head and neck, liver or kidney cancer. Material: CD4+ or CD8+ T cells sorted from blood, obtained in a trial of the OX40 agonist ivuxolimab. The V call is TRBV7-2, the J call TRBJ2-1, with 11 bases fitting TRBD2. The CDR3 reads CASSSTRIAGGRDEQFF. CDR3 sequence (DNA): TGTGCCAGCAGCTCGACCCGAATAGCGGGAGGGAGGGATGAGCAGTTCTTC.